This is a list of T cell receptor beta chains from one sample in a study of human T cells and chemical hapten exposure. TCRdb re-derived calls from the RACE reads in MiXCR, one entry per CDR3 protein. The data hold about 84,000 distinct CDR3 sequences, with about a tenth observed a single time. The sample here was whole blood, taken in connection with sensitization to the hapten diphenylcyclopropenone (DPC). The source of these receptors is a woman aged 45 to 65 with alopecia areata. Some clones in this sample may be carry-over from other donors' samples. Each CDR3 is given with its conserved first and last residue. Each record gives: J gene, D gene, V gene, clone size, CDR3 protein, CDR3 DNA. The D gene is left open where the match is weak. Size values are once, few and many counts, or a class for expanded clones, and some rows have none.

j_call: TRBJ1-5; d_call: -; v_call: TRBV7-9; clone_size: few; cdr3_aa: CASSSGAGFSPQHF; cdr3_nt: TGTGCCAGCAGCTCAGGGGCAGGGTTTTCGCCCCAGCATTTT
j_call: TRBJ1-5; d_call: -; v_call: TRBV6-2/TRBV6-3; clone_size: few; cdr3_aa: CASSYDGGGNQPQHF; cdr3_nt: TGTGCCAGCAGTTATGATGGGGGGGGCAATCAGCCCCAGCATTTT
j_call: TRBJ2-6; d_call: -; v_call: TRBV5-5; clone_size: -; cdr3_aa: CASSTPAAGASVLTF; cdr3_nt: TGTGCCAGCAGCACCCCGGCCGCAGGGGCCAGCGTCCTGACTTTC
j_call: TRBJ2-2; d_call: -; v_call: TRBV12-3/TRBV12-4; clone_size: many; cdr3_aa: CASSLGSRVTGELFF; cdr3_nt: TGTGCCAGCAGTTTAGGGTCCAGGGTCACCGGGGAGCTGTTTTTT
j_call: TRBJ2-7; d_call: TRBD1; v_call: TRBV5-1; clone_size: -; cdr3_aa: CASSPGATGGSEQYF; cdr3_nt: TGCGCCAGCAGCCCGGGGGCCACAGGGGGCAGCGAGCAGTACTTC
j_call: TRBJ2-2; d_call: TRBD1; v_call: TRBV28; clone_size: few; cdr3_aa: CASSRGTGRTKLFF; cdr3_nt: TGTGCCAGCAGTAGGGGGACAGGGCGTACCAAGCTGTTTTTT
j_call: TRBJ1-1; d_call: -; v_call: TRBV18; clone_size: few; cdr3_aa: CASSPPPGGNTEAFF; cdr3_nt: TGTGCCAGCTCACCCCCCCCCGGGGGAAACACTGAAGCTTTCTTT
j_call: TRBJ2-2; d_call: TRBD2; v_call: TRBV29-1; clone_size: -; cdr3_aa: CSVQRGGTGELFF; cdr3_nt: TGCAGCGTCCAGCGGGGCGGCACCGGGGAGCTGTTTTTT
j_call: TRBJ2-2; d_call: -; v_call: TRBV12-3/TRBV12-4; clone_size: many; cdr3_aa: CASSLGQAGGPGGELFF; cdr3_nt: TGTGCCAGCAGTTTAGGACAGGCAGGTGGTCCGGGCGGGGAGCTGTTTTTT
j_call: TRBJ2-3; d_call: TRBD2; v_call: TRBV7-9; clone_size: many; cdr3_aa: CASSAGASGRTPDTQYF; cdr3_nt: TGTGCCAGCAGCGCCGGGGCTAGCGGGAGGACTCCAGATACGCAGTATTTT
j_call: TRBJ1-3; d_call: TRBD1; v_call: TRBV20-1; clone_size: few; cdr3_aa: CSALIRDRGPGNTIYF; cdr3_nt: TGCAGTGCCTTAATCCGGGACAGGGGGCCGGGAAACACCATATATTTT
j_call: TRBJ1-5; d_call: -; v_call: TRBV25-1; clone_size: -; cdr3_aa: CASSEFTGIQPQHF; cdr3_nt: TGTGCCAGCAGTGAGTTTACAGGGATTCAGCCCCAGCATTTT
j_call: TRBJ2-7; d_call: -; v_call: TRBV11-2; clone_size: few; cdr3_aa: CASSLGLDYEQYF; cdr3_nt: TGTGCCAGCAGCTTAGGACTAGACTACGAGCAGTACTTC
j_call: TRBJ1-6; d_call: -; v_call: TRBV20-1; clone_size: few; cdr3_aa: CSAIPDGPGGNSPLHF; cdr3_nt: TGCAGTGCTATCCCTGACGGACCTGGAGGGAATTCACCCCTCCACTTT
j_call: TRBJ1-2; d_call: -; v_call: TRBV2; clone_size: -; cdr3_aa: CAPYGYTF; cdr3_nt: TGTGCACCATATGGCTACACCTTC
j_call: TRBJ2-3; d_call: TRBD2; v_call: TRBV15; clone_size: few; cdr3_aa: CATDAGGPGDTQYF; cdr3_nt: TGTGCCACCGACGCGGGAGGGCCCGGGGATACGCAGTATTTT
j_call: TRBJ2-7; d_call: -; v_call: TRBV27; clone_size: few; cdr3_aa: CASSAPLSSSVF; cdr3_nt: TGTGCCAGCAGTGCCCCCCTCTCCAGTAGCGTCTTC